Listed below are T cell receptor beta chains from one sample, sequenced in a study of cytomegalovirus exposure and HLA in healthy donors. TCRdb's table, derived via immunoSEQ multiplex PCR, lists solely in-frame clones and lacks some. The table lists about 190,000 clones, 70% to 75% of them singletons. The sequencing sample was made of PBMCs. The receptors were gathered from a woman younger than 45 in good health and CMV-seropositive. The CDR3 runs from the conserved cysteine through the conserved F or W. A D gene is named only where the DNA matches it firmly.

d_gene | v_gene | CDR3aa
- | TRBV28 | CASSLPGHYSGNTIYF
TRBD2 | TRBV27 | CASSSLAGDSYNEQFF
TRBD1 | TRBV25-1 | CASSELGVGQAQVYTF
TRBD1 | TRBV10-3 | CAISESQGAGQPQHF
- | TRBV19 | CASSLGRGTGELFF
TRBD1 | TRBV5-5 | CASSQDRVGPDTQYF
- | TRBV28 | CASTPLGLGYEQYF
TRBD2 | TRBV7-2 | CASSRTGTRSYNEQFF
- | TRBV11-2 | CASSLDNGAYGYTF
TRBD2 | TRBV28 | CASTTVVGLAGASTDTQYF
- | TRBV5-1 | CASSFVTGSYEQYF
TRBD1 | TRBV27 | CASSSVSRGFRNQPQHF
- | TRBV5-6 | CASSFTRQALSTEAFF
- | TRBV7-6 | CASSLGNSYNEQFF
TRBD1 | TRBV6-1 | CAVPLPRGPSEAFF
- | TRBV11-2 | CASSLGGGRGTEAFF
- | TRBV6-6 | CASSRQAYEQYF
- | TRBV7-6 | CASSERLGSDTQYF
TRBD1 | TRBV11-2 | CASSLQGVSEAFF
- | TRBV2 | CASSENRGASYGYTF
TRBD2 | TRBV6-1 | CASSPGLANYEQYF
TRBD2 | TRBV19 | CASGRASGSYNEQFF
TRBD1 | TRBV30 | CAWTTDLLRGQIYEQYF
- | TRBV2 | CASSEGPSYEQYF
- | TRBV6-5 | CASSFAGGEQYF
- | TRBV11-2 | CASSLARGNTDTQYF
TRBD2 | TRBV6-1 | CASSEAGTSWETQYF
TRBD2 | TRBV28 | CASTERKGLEEFF